This section outlines one T cell receptor beta chain sequence together with its context. In the source study's methods: Estimated nucleated cell counts came from reference gene primer amplification. The assay was immunoSEQ multiplex PCR, and TCRdb's table has in-frame clones only and misses some. The V and J calls and clone size come from that table; D and trimming were worked out from the DNA. The sample consists of around 70,000 clones, about 84% of them appearing once. The data belong to a study of blood T cell repertoires in COVID-19. Study background: PBMCs, B-cell-depleted T cells, or T cells were the source of the cDNA or gDNA that made up the material.

The sequenced sample consisted of peripheral blood. The sequence came from a human donor in a cohort sampled during active COVID-19.

CDR3 DNA sequence: TGTGCCAGCAGCTTGTCGGTGGGCTTCTCTGGAAACACCATATATTTT. Translated, it gives CASSLSVGFSGNTIYF. The chain links TRBV5-8 to TRBJ1-3; D is unresolved. V lost 1 base, J lost 0 bases, and 11 bases lay in between. This CDR3 spans 16 amino acids. The germline V gene has CDR1 SGHTS and CDR2 YDEGEE.